These 23 T cell receptor beta chains originate from one sample sequenced in a study of shared clonotypes between healthy human individuals. Sequencing was performed with immunoSEQ multiplex PCR; in TCRdb, only in-frame clones are kept and a portion is missing. The table includes some 490,000 clones, over 70% detected once. Material: PBMCs. Receptors were obtained from a woman in her 40s in good health. Some clones in this sample may be carry-over from other donors' samples.

This rearrangement joins TRBV5-4 to TRBJ1-1, with 7 bases identical to TRBD1. This CDR3 spans 13 amino acids. The germline CDR1 and CDR2 sequences are SGHNT and YYREEE (reference sequence). Trimming cost V 1 base and J 10 bases; bases outside gene matches: 7. CDR3 coding DNA: TGTGCCAGCAGCTTGAGGGGGCAACGTGGAGCTTTCTTT. Amino acids: CASSLRGQRGAFF.

The rearrangement joins TRBV5-1 to TRBJ1-2; a weak D match, TRBD1 (5 bases). Trimming shortened V by 4 bases and J by 4 bases, and 17 bases separated the two germline ends. Germline V gives CDR1 SGHRS, CDR2 YFSETQ. This CDR3 has 15 residues. The CDR3 sequence: CASSRSGTVGYGYTF. The DNA of the CDR3 is TGCGCCAGCAGCAGGTCAGGGACCGTCGGCTATGGCTACACCTTC.

This clone was counted a few times. The V gene is TRBV28, the J gene TRBJ2-5; possible D gene TRBD2, 6 bases. Germline V gene lookup returns CDR1 MDHEN and CDR2 SYDVKM. CDR3 length: 15 amino acids. Trimming left V 7 bases short and J 1 base short, with 16 bases between. CDR3 region: CASTTLVGGQETQYF. In DNA form, the CDR3 reads TGTGCCAGCACCACCCTGGTCGGGGGCCAAGAGACCCAGTACTTC.

Ten or more counts support this clone. The same CDR3 is also encoded by other DNA sequences in this sample. The chain joins TRBV2 to TRBJ2-7; 7 bases fit TRBD2. This CDR3 has 16 residues. V dropped 4 bases and J dropped 1; count of bases not matched to a gene: 10. Germline values: CDR1 SNHLY, CDR2 FYNNEI. In nucleotides, the CDR3 is TGTGCCAGCAGTGTATCCAGCGGGATGGGGTCCTACGAGCAGTACTTC. Translation: CASSVSSGMGSYEQYF. Full variable domain (remainder filled in from reference TRBV2 and TRBJ2-7): EPEVTQTPSHQVTQMGQEVILRCVPISNHLYFYWYRQILGQKVEFLVSFYNNEISEKSEIFDDQFSVERPDGSNFTLKIRSTKLEDSAMYFCASSVSSGMGSYEQYFGPGTRLTVT.

This clone was picked up many times. Other DNA variants within this sample encode the same CDR3. The chain carries TRBV9 and TRBJ2-7; 12 positions match TRBD2. Per germline, CDR1 SGDLS and CDR2 YYNGEE. After removal of 0 bases from V and 2 bases from J, the junction contained 9 bases not matched to a gene. CDR3 length: 18 amino acids. The CDR3 region is CASSVAPYGLAGTYEQYF. The CDR3 nucleotides read TGTGCCAGCAGCGTAGCCCCCTATGGACTAGCGGGAACCTACGAGCAGTACTTC.

As DNA, the CDR3 is TGCGCCGGTTTCTCCTGGGAGGTAAGGGAATATATTGTAGGTCAGCCCCAGCATTTT. Its protein is CAGFSWEVREYIVGQPQHF. V gene TRBV10-1 combines with J gene TRBJ1-5; D is unclear. This CDR3 contains 19 residues. Germline V gene data show CDR1 as WNHNN and CDR2 as SYGVQD (reference sequence). V lost 11 bases to trimming and J lost 6 bases, with 35 bases between them.

The rearrangement uses TRBV15 and TRBJ2-7; TRBD2 is a possible D gene (5 bases). The germline CDR1 and CDR2 sequences are LNHNV and YYDKDF (reference sequence). V was cut by 0 bases and J by 2 bases, with 11 bases left in between. The CDR3 loop spans 15 amino acids. CDR3 nucleotide sequence: TGTGCCACCAGCAGAGATCGGGGAGACCCCTACGAGCAGTACTTC. This gives the protein CATSRDRGDPYEQYF.

Comment on this clone: A far larger clone is off by one base, so a read error is likely. The chain carries TRBV7-9 and TRBJ2-3; D is perhaps TRBD2 (5 bases). The CDR3 spans 13 residues. Germline assignment: CDR1 SEHNR and CDR2 FQNEAQ (reference sequence). The CDR3 sequence is CASSRELSDTQFF. In nucleotides, the CDR3 is TGTGCCAGCAGCCGGGAACTCTCGGATACGCAGTTTTTT.

The CDR3 region is CASSLGTGGEQWTEAFF. CDR3 bases: TGTGCCAGCAGCTTGGGGACAGGGGGGGAACAATGGACTGAAGCTTTCTTT. The V call is TRBV5-4, the J call TRBJ1-1, with 10 bases lining up with TRBD1. The CDR3 is 17 amino acids. The germline CDR1 and CDR2 sequences are SGHNT and YYREEE (reference sequence). Trimming cost V 0 bases and J 5 bases; bases outside gene matches: 10.

The V call is TRBV4-3, the J call TRBJ2-7; D uncertain. This CDR3 comprises 16 residues. Germline V lookup: CDR1 LGHNA, CDR2 YSLEER. The V end was cut by 0 bases, the J end by 0 bases, with 12 bases between. CDR3 amino acids: CASSQDSGTTSYEQYF. In nucleotides, the CDR3 is TGCGCCAGCAGCCAAGATTCAGGAACCACCTCCTACGAGCAGTACTTC.

The chain couples TRBV28 to TRBJ1-3; 9 bases are a match to TRBD1. J was trimmed by 4 bases and V by 5 bases; bases with no gene match: 12. CDR3 length equals 17 residues. From germline, CDR1 is MDHEN and CDR2 SYDVKM. The CDR3 DNA follows: TGTGCCAGCAGTCCCCCGGGTTTAGGGACAGGGGGAAACACCATATATTTT. Its translation is CASSPPGLGTGGNTIYF.

Concerning this clone itself: A far larger clone is one base from this, pointing to a likely read error. V usage is TRBV27 and J usage is TRBJ2-5; 13 nucleotides align to TRBD2. V lost 4 bases to trimming and J lost 11 bases; unmatched junction nucleotides: 13. The CDR3 is 16 amino acids. Germline CDR1 and CDR2: MNHEY and SMNVEV (reference sequence). The CDR3 DNA is TGTGCCAGCAGTTCGAAACTAGCGGGAGGGCCGTGTGAGCAGTACTTC. It translates to CASSSKLAGGPCEQYF.

The rearrangement joins TRBV5-1 to TRBJ1-5; TRBD1 aligns across 7 bases. Trimming removed 2 bases from V and 8 bases from J; junction bases left unmatched: 7. Looked up from germline, CDR1 is SGHRS and CDR2 is YFSETQ. CDR3 length: 14 residues. CDR3 amino acids: CASSFTGDGEPQHF. Written as DNA, the CDR3 is TGCGCCAGCAGCTTCACAGGGGATGGGGAGCCCCAGCATTTT.

Regarding this clone: This is likely an artifact of a read error, given a far larger clone one base away. The chain links TRBV19 to TRBJ1-5; D not certain. The length of the CDR3 is 13 residues. V was pared by 5 bases and J by 7 bases, with 12 bases between. Germline V CDR1 and CDR2: LNHDA, SQIVND (reference sequence). The CDR3 loop is CASSDVRGQPQHF. CDR3 in DNA: TGTGCCAGTAGTGATGTCCGAGGGCAGCCCCAGCATTTT. The entire variable domain, with the rest obtained from reference TRBV19 and TRBJ1-5, is as follows: DGGITQSPKYLFRKEGQNVTLSCEQNLNHDAMYWYRQDPGQGLRLIYYSQIVNDFQKGDIAEGYSVSREKKESFPLTVTSAQKNPTAFYLCASSDVRGQPQHFGDGTRLSIL.

The V call is TRBV27, the J call TRBJ2-7, with no clear D. Trimming removed 0 bases from V and 7 bases from J, with 13 bases in between. Looked up from germline, CDR1 is MNHEY and CDR2 is SMNVEV (reference sequence). CDR3 size: 14 residues. The CDR3 sequence is CASSLSSTVDEQYF. In DNA form, the CDR3 reads TGTGCCAGCAGTTTATCATCGACGGTGGATGAGCAGTACTTC.

This clone was counted between two and nine times. The V and J genes are TRBV6-6 and TRBJ1-5; the D is unclear. The germline CDR1 and CDR2 sequences are MNHNY and SVGAGI (reference sequence). This CDR3 region has 14 residues. Between the trimmed V and J ends, which lost 6 bases and 0 bases, there was a span of 9 bases. CDR3 protein: CASSDKNSNQPQHF. In DNA form, the CDR3 reads TGTGCCAGCAGCGACAAAAATAGCAATCAGCCCCAGCATTTT.

V is TRBV5-1 and J is TRBJ2-5; 11 bases are shared with TRBD2. Germline CDR1 is SGHRS and CDR2 is YFSETQ. The V segment lost 0 bases and the J segment 7 bases; nucleotides outside the gene matches: 8. The CDR3 covers 16 residues. CDR3 sequence reads: CASSLDPGLADMTQYF. In nucleotides, the CDR3 is TGCGCCAGCAGCTTGGATCCGGGACTAGCGGATATGACCCAGTACTTC.

The CDR3 region has the DNA TGTGCCAGCAGTTTTGGGACAGGGGTGGGCACTGAAGCTTTCTTT. Residues: CASSFGTGVGTEAFF. The chain has TRBV28 and TRBJ1-1, with TRBD1 identical over 10 bases. V dropped 3 bases and J dropped 4; count of bases not matched to a gene: 5. This CDR3 is 15 amino acids long. Germline V gene sequence: CDR1 MDHEN, CDR2 SYDVKM.

This sequence joins TRBV6-1 and TRBJ2-2; the D is unclear. Germline V gene lookup returns CDR1 MNHNS and CDR2 SASEGT. The CDR3 extends over 13 amino acids. V gave up 6 bases and J gave up 3 bases, with 8 bases separating them. DNA for the CDR3: TGTGCCAGCAGCCGACGGGACACCGGGGAGCTGTTTTTT. Amino acids: CASSRRDTGELFF.

V is TRBV18 and J is TRBJ2-7; 9 nucleotides line up with TRBD2. The CDR3 loop spans 17 amino acids. Germline CDR1 KGHSH, CDR2 LQKENI. V shed 2 bases and J 0 bases; nucleotides not matched to a gene: 8. CDR3 residues: CASSPELAGTPSYEQYF. As DNA, the CDR3 is TGTGCCAGCTCACCAGAGCTAGCGGGGACCCCCTCCTACGAGCAGTACTTC.

V is TRBV11-2 and J is TRBJ1-1; D is unresolved. Deletions cut 5 bases from V and 6 bases from J, with 16 bases between. The CDR3 consists of 14 residues. Germline V gene sequence: CDR1 SGHAT, CDR2 FQNNGV. The CDR3 reads CASSRPPGSPEAFF. The CDR3 DNA reads as TGTGCCAGCAGCCGCCCGCCGGGGTCGCCTGAAGCTTTCTTT.

The chain combines TRBV6-4 with TRBJ2-1; TRBD2 matches 13 bases. The junction had 9 bases not matched to a gene; V was cut back by 9 bases and J by 10 bases. CDR3 length: 14 amino acids. Germline values: CDR1 MRHNA, CDR2 SNTAGT. The CDR3 loop reads CASSTSGRIGEQFF. The CDR3 DNA is TGTGCCAGTTCGACTAGCGGGAGGATCGGCGAGCAGTTCTTC.

The chain is built from TRBV27 and TRBJ1-1; no clear D. CDR3 length equals 15 residues. CDR1 and CDR2 (germline): MNHEY, SMNVEV (reference sequence). Trimming pared 6 bases from V and 3 bases from J, leaving 17 bases between. In DNA form, the CDR3 reads TGTGCCAGCAGACTTATGTCCTCGATCCACACTGAAGCTTTCTTT. Amino acid sequence: CASRLMSSIHTEAFF.